Presented here are 28 T cell receptor beta chains from one specimen sequenced in a study of CD8+ T cells in alopecia areata. This sample's treatment: oral pan-JAK inhibitor, 5-10 mg twice daily. Reverse transcription of extracted RNA yielded cDNA, which provided the sequencing template. Sequencing used immunoSEQ multiplex PCR; TCRdb keeps in-frame clones, though not all of them. The table lists around 290,000 clones, nearly 60% of them singletons, with under 2% in the top ten. Sequenced material: CD4+ T cells sorted from blood, taken at week 24, from a patient treated with tofacitinib. The receptors stem from a human donor with alopecia areata.

The chain is built from TRBV7-2 and TRBJ2-2; 10 bases align to TRBD1. There are 16 residues in the CDR3. V lost 5 bases, J lost 3 bases, and 6 bases stayed unmatched. Germline values: CDR1 SGHTA, CDR2 FQGNSA. CDR3 sequence: CASSLRTGGDTGELFF. The CDR3 DNA reads as TGTGCCAGCAGCCTCAGGACAGGGGGTGACACCGGGGAGCTGTTTTTT.

This clone appeared a few times. This chain links TRBV30 with TRBJ1-1; D perhaps matches TRBD1 (5 bases). CDR1 and CDR2 from the germline V gene are GTSNPN and SVGIG (reference sequence). Trimming left V 2 bases short and J 4 bases short, with 8 bases between. The CDR3 has 12 residues. CDR3: CAWSRDGTEAFF. As DNA, the CDR3 is TGTGCCTGGAGTAGGGACGGCACTGAAGCTTTCTTT.

The CDR3 coding sequence is TGTGCCTTCTCACAGGGGGTTGATGACGAGCAGTACTTC. It is translated as CAFSQGVDDEQYF. The chain combines TRBV30 with TRBJ2-7; TRBD1 agrees at 8 bases. The trim removed 7 bases at V and 5 bases at J, leaving 10 bases unmatched. The CDR3 sequence is 13 residues long. Germline V CDR1 and CDR2: GTSNPN, SVGIG (reference sequence).

This chain connects TRBV11-2 to TRBJ1-1, with a weak D call TRBD1 (5 bases). This CDR3 has 16 residues. V was clipped by 3 bases and J by 1 base, with 15 bases between them. The germline V gene encodes CDR1 SGHAT and CDR2 FQNNGV. Here the CDR3 DNA reads TGTGCCAGCAGCTTGGGTAGACAGCTTTCGAACACTGAAGCTTTCTTT. Protein sequence: CASSLGRQLSNTEAFF.

The chain combines TRBV30 with TRBJ1-6; D gene uncertain. The germline CDR1 and CDR2 sequences are GTSNPN and SVGIG (reference sequence). CDR3 length: 13 amino acids. V dropped 3 bases and J dropped 10 bases, with 13 bases sitting between them. CDR3 region: CAWRYQIGSPLHF. In DNA form, the CDR3 reads TGTGCCTGGAGATACCAGATCGGATCACCCCTCCACTTT.

This clone has just a few counts. The V gene is TRBV2, the J gene TRBJ2-1; D possibly matches TRBD1 or TRBD2 (5 bases each). CDR3 length: 14 amino acids. Trimming pared 4 bases from V and 8 bases from J, leaving 15 bases between. CDR1 and CDR2 (germline): SNHLY, FYNNEI. The CDR3 nucleotides read TGTGCCAGCAGTGTGGATGGTTGGGACGATGAGCAGTTCTTC. This codes for CASSVDGWDDEQFF.

The CDR3 here is CASRPGGLAKNIQYF. The CDR3 nucleotides read TGTGCCAGTAGGCCGGGGGGCCTAGCCAAAAACATTCAGTACTTC. The rearrangement joins TRBV2 to TRBJ2-4, with D possibly matching TRBD2 (7 bases). Germline-derived CDR1 and CDR2 are SNHLY and FYNNEI. V gave up 9 bases and J gave up 0 bases, with 15 bases separating them. CDR3 size: 15 residues.

CDR3 loop: CASSPVTVIYTQYF. CDR3 DNA: TGTGCCAGCAGCCCTGTGACAGTAATATATACGCAGTATTTT. This rearrangement joins TRBV6-6 to TRBJ2-3, with D possibly TRBD1 on 5 matching bases. The germline V gene has CDR1 MNHNY and CDR2 SVGAGI (reference sequence). The V gene lost 6 bases and the J gene lost 7 bases, with 17 bases spanning the gap. The CDR3 spans 14 residues.

This clone has only a few counts. Other nucleotide sequences from this sample produce the same CDR3. The chain recombines TRBV30 with TRBJ1-5; D is ambiguous. CDR3 length: 13 amino acids. Germline CDR1 GTSNPN, CDR2 SVGIG (reference sequence). V was cut by 2 bases and J by 0 bases, with 5 bases left in between. The CDR3 bases are TGTGCCTGGAGTTCCGATAGCAATCAGCCCCAGCATTTT. Protein product: CAWSSDSNQPQHF. The variable domain in full, with the rest retrieved from reference TRBV30 and TRBJ1-5, is SQTIHQWPATLVQPVGSPLSLECTVEGTSNPNLYWYRQAAGRGLQLLFYSVGIGQISSEVPQNLSASRPQDRQFILSSKKLLLSDSGFYLCAWSSDSNQPQHFGDGTRLSIL.

This clone turned up a few times. The rearrangement links TRBV28 to TRBJ2-1; D call uncertain. The CDR3 length is 14 residues. Per germline, CDR1 MDHEN and CDR2 SYDVKM. Trimming removed 7 bases from V and 0 bases from J, with 10 bases in between. The CDR3 sequence is CASIPWASYNEQFF. The CDR3 nucleotides read TGTGCCAGCATTCCGTGGGCCTCCTACAATGAGCAGTTCTTC.

This clone was seen only a few times. CDR3 residues: CASSPTGSSQETQYF. CDR3 coding DNA: TGTGCCAGCAGTCCCACAGGGTCTAGCCAAGAGACCCAGTACTTC. V and J are TRBV7-2 and TRBJ2-5; D is perhaps TRBD1 (6 bases). Per the germline V gene, CDR1 is SGHTA and CDR2 is FQGNSA. The CDR3 has 15 amino acids. V gave up 6 bases and J gave up 1 base, with 15 bases separating them. The full variable domain, its missing parts supplied by reference TRBV7-2 and TRBJ2-5, is GAGVSQSPSNKVTEKGKDVELRCDPISGHTALYWYRQSLGQGLEFLIYFQGNSAPDKSGLPSDRFSAERTGGSVSTLTIQRTQQEDSAVYLCASSPTGSSQETQYFGPGTRLLVL.

The V gene is TRBV28, the J gene TRBJ2-6; D possibly corresponds to TRBD1 (5 bases). The CDR3 extends over 12 amino acids. V lost 10 bases, J lost 4 bases, and 8 bases lay in between. Germline CDR1 and CDR2: MDHEN and SYDVKM. The chain's CDR3 is CAIRTGANVLTF. For the CDR3, the DNA is TGTGCCATCCGGACAGGGGCCAACGTCCTGACTTTC.

The count of this clone is one. CDR3 in DNA: TGTGCCAGCAGGCGATACCCCCGGGAGGGCTATGGCTACACCTTC. Translated: CASRRYPREGYGYTF. The chain uses TRBV6-5 and TRBJ1-2; no reliable D call. The germline gives CDR1 MNHEY, CDR2 SVGAGI. The CDR3 is made up of 15 amino acids. The V and J ends lost 6 bases and 4 bases respectively, with 18 bases between them.

The chain employs TRBV30 and TRBJ1-1; no reliable D call. Germline V lookup: CDR1 GTSNPN, CDR2 SVGIG (reference sequence). The CDR3 runs to 12 residues. The germline V and J ends were trimmed by 8 bases and 7 bases, with 17 bases remaining between them. CDR3 bases: TGTGCCGGGTCGGTTGTGGCTGGTGAAGCTTTCTTT. This encodes CAGSVVAGEAFF.

The rearrangement links TRBV30 to TRBJ2-7; TRBD1 matches at 10 bases. Germline V gene lookup returns CDR1 GTSNPN and CDR2 SVGIG (reference sequence). V dropped 4 bases and J dropped 4; count of bases not matched to a gene: 7. The CDR3 consists of 14 residues. The CDR3 DNA sequence: TGTGCCTGGACCGCCCGGGACAGGGGATACGAGCAGTACTTC. It translates to CAWTARDRGYEQYF.

CDR3 coding DNA: TGTGCCAGCAGTTTATCGATCTGGGAGACCCAGTACTTC. This codes for CASSLSIWETQYF. The chain links TRBV27 to TRBJ2-5; D is undetermined. The CDR3 covers 13 residues. Germline V gives CDR1 MNHEY, CDR2 SMNVEV (reference sequence). The ends were cut back, 0 bases at V and 5 bases at J, with 7 bases in the middle.

The chain is built from TRBV30 and TRBJ2-5; the D gene is possibly TRBD2 (6 bases). The CDR3 spans 14 residues. Germline V gene lookup returns CDR1 GTSNPN and CDR2 SVGIG (reference sequence). Trimming took off 0 bases at V and 9 bases at J, with 17 bases between the two ends. The CDR3 sequence is CAWSVNGGKGSQYF. In nucleotides, the CDR3 is TGTGCCTGGAGTGTAAACGGGGGTAAGGGGTCCCAGTACTTC. Drawing the rest from reference TRBV30 and TRBJ2-5, the complete variable domain is SQTIHQWPATLVQPVGSPLSLECTVEGTSNPNLYWYRQAAGRGLQLLFYSVGIGQISSEVPQNLSASRPQDRQFILSSKKLLLSDSGFYLCAWSVNGGKGSQYFGPGTRLLVL.

The V call is TRBV6-5, the J call TRBJ1-2; unclear D gene. With 7 bases removed from V and 5 bases from J, the gap between germline ends came to 14 bases. CDR1 is MNHEY and CDR2 is SVGAGI in the germline V gene. This CDR3 region has 13 residues. CDR3 in DNA: TGTGCCAGCACCCCCGTGATGGGGTATGGCTACACCTTC. Amino acid sequence: CASTPVMGYGYTF.

This clone was counted only a few times. J is TRBJ2-1 and V is TRBV7-9; 7 nucleotides match TRBD2. The CDR3 extends over 18 amino acids. CDR1 is SEHNR, CDR2 FQNEAQ, per germline (reference sequence). V lost 5 bases to trimming and J lost 7 bases; unmatched junction nucleotides: 20. The CDR3 protein is CASSTSPPPRGGGNEQFF. CDR3 in DNA: TGTGCCAGCAGCACTAGCCCACCACCCCGCGGGGGTGGAAATGAGCAGTTCTTC.

This clone was counted only a few times. CDR3 DNA: TGCAGCGCCGAGGGAGGTAACTCCTACAATGAGCAGTTCTTC. Its translation: CSAEGGNSYNEQFF. The rearrangement links TRBV29-1 to TRBJ2-1; weak D call: TRBD2 (6 bases). The germline V and J ends were trimmed by 7 bases and 0 bases, with 13 bases remaining between them. This CDR3 has 14 residues. The germline V gene has CDR1 SQVTM and CDR2 ANQGSEA.

This rearrangement joins TRBV19 to TRBJ1-1; D gene uncertain. The germline V gene has CDR1 LNHDA and CDR2 SQIVND (reference sequence). Trimming pared 2 bases from V and 1 base from J, leaving 20 bases between. The CDR3 loop spans 18 amino acids. CDR3 sequence: CASSISSGVGPANTEAFF. The CDR3 coding sequence is TGTGCCAGTAGTATAAGTAGCGGTGTCGGACCCGCGAACACTGAAGCTTTCTTT.

The V gene is TRBV7-2, the J gene TRBJ2-1, with D perhaps TRBD2 (6 bases). The CDR3 has 13 amino acids. Per the germline V gene, CDR1 is SGHTA and CDR2 is FQGNSA. V lost 4 bases and J lost 11, with 15 bases in between. The chain's CDR3 is CASSSSRDSKQFF. CDR3 DNA sequence: TGTGCCAGCAGCTCGAGTCGGGACTCGAAGCAGTTCTTC.

CDR3 coding DNA: TGTGCCAGCAGCTTAAGCGGGGGGGCGTACGAGCAGTACTTC. Translating gives CASSLSGGAYEQYF. The chain recombines TRBV7-2 with TRBJ2-7; the match to TRBD2 covers 10 bases. The CDR3 consists of 14 residues. V lost 2 bases and J lost 4; bases outside the gene matches: 2. CDR1 is SGHTA and CDR2 is FQGNSA in the germline V gene.

This clone was seen a few times. The rearrangement joins TRBV19 to TRBJ1-1; no clear D gene. This CDR3 spans 12 amino acids. The V end was cut by 5 bases, the J end by 3 bases, with 7 bases between. In germline, CDR1 is LNHDA, CDR2 SQIVND (reference sequence). CDR3 sequence: CASSLPDTEAFF. Written as DNA, the CDR3 is TGTGCCAGTAGTCTCCCCGACACTGAAGCTTTCTTT. The full variable domain, with the rest looked up from reference TRBV19 and TRBJ1-1, is DGGITQSPKYLFRKEGQNVTLSCEQNLNHDAMYWYRQDPGQGLRLIYYSQIVNDFQKGDIAEGYSVSREKKESFPLTVTSAQKNPTAFYLCASSLPDTEAFFGQGTRLTVV.

The J gene is TRBJ1-2, the V gene TRBV4-1; 8 bases are shared with TRBD1. Germline loops: CDR1 MGHRA, CDR2 YSYEKL. Losses at the gene ends were 1 base for V and 6 bases for J; bases not matched to a gene: 1. This CDR3 spans 13 amino acids. CDR3 amino acids: CASSQATGDGYTF. CDR3 coding DNA: TGCGCCAGCAGCCAAGCGACAGGGGATGGCTACACCTTC.

This clone came up once. The rearrangement uses TRBV10-3 and TRBJ2-7; 9 positions match TRBD1. This CDR3 has 13 residues. The V segment lost 10 bases and the J segment 6 bases; nucleotides outside the gene matches: 10. CDR1 ENHRY and CDR2 SYGVKD come from the germline V gene. The DNA for the CDR3 is TGTGCCAGCGTCCCGGGACAGGGAGGCGAGCAGTACTTC. It translates to CASVPGQGGEQYF.

The rearrangement uses TRBV6-5 and TRBJ1-2, with TRBD1 as a possible D gene (5 bases). The V gene lost 7 bases and the J gene lost 8 bases, with 17 bases spanning the gap. The CDR3 consists of 13 residues. Germline-derived CDR1 and CDR2 are MNHEY and SVGAGI. In DNA, the CDR3 is TGTGCCAGCACCTCAGGACATTTCTACGGCTACACCTTC. The encoded protein is CASTSGHFYGYTF.

The chain joins TRBV9 to TRBJ2-1; the match to TRBD1 covers 7 bases. V trimming: 2 bases; J trimming: 5 bases; junction bases outside the gene matches: 4. Per germline, CDR1 SGDLS and CDR2 YYNGEE. The CDR3 covers 14 residues. The CDR3 region is CASSVRDSHNEQFF. CDR3 sequence (DNA): TGTGCCAGCAGCGTCCGGGACAGCCACAATGAGCAGTTCTTC.